This TCR beta chain was profiled in a study of T cell responses to AZD1222 COVID-19 vaccine. Whole-study context: Second-dose groups at about 4 or about 12 weeks were pooled. Study-wide results and limits: Baseline serology detected seropositivity in only five or six AZD1222 recipients. White British donors predominated, females outnumbered males, and clonal diversity was possibly underestimated. Close to half of all spike-specific TCRs reportedly target regions of the variants that are unmutated.

A word on this clone: Antigen unknown.

The table came from immunoSEQ multiplex PCR; TCRdb's copy has only in-frame clones and leaves some out. The sample yields tens of thousands of clones, 70% to 90% seen once. Looked up from germline, CDR1 is SGHTA and CDR2 is FQGTGA. The V end lost 5 bases, the J end lost 1 base, and 8 bases lay between the germline ends. The CDR3 loop spans 13 amino acids. The sequenced sample was peripheral blood, obtained on day 0 of AZD1222 vaccination. This receptor was taken from an adult in good health. The rearrangement uses TRBV7-3 and TRBJ1-1; no definite D call. DNA for the CDR3: TGTGCCAGCAGCGCCCGACAGAACACTGAAGCTTTCTTT. Translated: CASSARQNTEAFF.